The rows below give T cell receptor beta chains drawn from one sample of a study of cytomegalovirus exposure and HLA in healthy donors. Assay: immunoSEQ multiplex PCR; the TCRdb copy retains only in-frame clones and omits some. The sample has around 150,000 clones, over 65% seen once. The specimen was PBMCs. The origin of the receptors is a female donor in good health and CMV-seropositive. The CDR3 runs from the conserved cysteine through the conserved F or W. The D gene is left open where the match is weak. Size is omitted from some rows. Given values are once, few, many or a class for expanded clones.

V gene: TRBV7-3; clone size: .; J gene: TRBJ1-1; D gene: .; CDR3 protein: CASSNEGGDTEAFF; CDR3 DNA: TGTGCCAGCAGCAACGAAGGGGGGGACACTGAAGCTTTCTTT
V gene: TRBV7-9; clone size: .; J gene: TRBJ2-3; D gene: .; CDR3 protein: CASRGPRVDTQYF; CDR3 DNA: TGTGCCAGCAGGGGCCCGAGGGTAGATACGCAGTATTTT
V gene: TRBV21-1; clone size: few; J gene: TRBJ2-2; D gene: .; CDR3 protein: CASSKGPRTNTGELFF; CDR3 DNA: TGTGCCAGCAGCAAAGGTCCCAGAACGAACACCGGGGAGCTGTTTTTT
V gene: TRBV28; clone size: .; J gene: TRBJ1-2; D gene: TRBD1; CDR3 protein: CASSGGQGEGPDYGYTF; CDR3 DNA: TGTGCCAGCAGCGGAGGACAGGGAGAGGGCCCAGACTATGGCTACACCTTC
V gene: TRBV4-1; clone size: .; J gene: TRBJ2-5; D gene: .; CDR3 protein: CASSQPDYQETQYF; CDR3 DNA: TGCGCCAGCAGCCAACCGGACTACCAAGAGACCCAGTACTTC
V gene: TRBV6-6; clone size: .; J gene: TRBJ2-3; D gene: TRBD1; CDR3 protein: CASRAGTGGPDTQYF; CDR3 DNA: TGTGCCAGCAGAGCCGGGACAGGGGGCCCAGATACGCAGTATTTT
V gene: TRBV28; clone size: .; J gene: TRBJ2-2; D gene: .; CDR3 protein: CASSLWARTNTGELFF; CDR3 DNA: TGTGCCAGCAGTTTATGGGCTCGAACGAACACCGGGGAGCTGTTTTTT
V gene: TRBV2; clone size: few; J gene: TRBJ2-4; D gene: .; CDR3 protein: CASHHSYLAKNIQYF; CDR3 DNA: TGTGCCAGCCATCACAGCTATCTAGCCAAAAACATTCAGTACTTC
V gene: TRBV16; clone size: .; J gene: TRBJ1-5; D gene: TRBD1; CDR3 protein: CASSQLGTGDQPQHF; CDR3 DNA: TGTGCCAGCAGCCAATTGGGGACAGGGGATCAGCCCCAGCATTTT
V gene: TRBV7-3; clone size: .; J gene: TRBJ2-3; D gene: TRBD2; CDR3 protein: CANSLGGSRADTQYF; CDR3 DNA: TGTGCCAACAGCTTAGGCGGGAGCCGGGCAGATACGCAGTATTTT
V gene: TRBV30; clone size: .; J gene: TRBJ1-6; D gene: .; CDR3 protein: CAWSVGGTRSSYNSPLHF; CDR3 DNA: TGTGCCTGGAGTGTAGGCGGAACTAGGAGCTCCTATAATTCACCCCTCCACTTT
V gene: TRBV30; clone size: .; J gene: TRBJ2-1; D gene: .; CDR3 protein: CAWSVKPLEGQFF; CDR3 DNA: TGTGCCTGGAGTGTAAAACCTCTGGAGGGGCAGTTCTTC
V gene: TRBV10-3; clone size: .; J gene: TRBJ2-1; D gene: TRBD2; CDR3 protein: CAISEELAGYNEQFF; CDR3 DNA: TGTGCCATCAGTGAAGAGCTAGCGGGATACAATGAGCAGTTCTTC
V gene: TRBV7-2; clone size: few; J gene: TRBJ2-5; D gene: TRBD1; CDR3 protein: CASSSDRGQETQYF; CDR3 DNA: TGTGCCAGCAGCTCGGACAGGGGCCAAGAGACCCAGTACTTC
V gene: TRBV9; clone size: .; J gene: TRBJ2-5; D gene: TRBD2; CDR3 protein: CASSVGTSGIGETQYF; CDR3 DNA: TGTGCCAGCAGCGTGGGGACTAGCGGGATTGGAGAGACCCAGTACTTC